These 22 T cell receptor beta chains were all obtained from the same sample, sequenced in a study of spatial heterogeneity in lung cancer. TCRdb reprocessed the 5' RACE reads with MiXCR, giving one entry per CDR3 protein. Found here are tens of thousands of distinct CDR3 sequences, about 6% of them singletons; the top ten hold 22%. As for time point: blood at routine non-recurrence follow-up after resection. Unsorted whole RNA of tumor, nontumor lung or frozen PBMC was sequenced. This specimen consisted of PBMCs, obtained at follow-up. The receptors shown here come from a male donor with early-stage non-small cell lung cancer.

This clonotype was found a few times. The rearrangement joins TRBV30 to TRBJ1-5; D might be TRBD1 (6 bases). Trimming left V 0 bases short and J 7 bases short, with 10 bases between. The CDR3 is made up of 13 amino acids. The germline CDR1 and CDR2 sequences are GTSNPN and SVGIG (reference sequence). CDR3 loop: CAWSVRGEQPQHF. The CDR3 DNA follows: TGTGCCTGGAGTGTGAGGGGGGAACAGCCCCAGCATTTT.

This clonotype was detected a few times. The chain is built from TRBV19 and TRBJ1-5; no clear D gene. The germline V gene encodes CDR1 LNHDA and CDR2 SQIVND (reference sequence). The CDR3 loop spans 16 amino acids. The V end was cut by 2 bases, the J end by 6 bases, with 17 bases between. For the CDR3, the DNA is TGTGCCAGTAGTATAATGGCTACACAGTCCGCTCAGCCCCAGCATTTT. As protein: CASSIMATQSAQPQHF.

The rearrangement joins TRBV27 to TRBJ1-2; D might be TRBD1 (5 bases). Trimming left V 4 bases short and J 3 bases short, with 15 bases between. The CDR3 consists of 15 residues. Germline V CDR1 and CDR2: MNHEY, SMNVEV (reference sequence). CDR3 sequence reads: CASSSPSGSYYGYTF. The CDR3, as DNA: TGTGCCAGCAGTTCTCCCTCAGGGAGTTACTATGGCTACACCTTC.

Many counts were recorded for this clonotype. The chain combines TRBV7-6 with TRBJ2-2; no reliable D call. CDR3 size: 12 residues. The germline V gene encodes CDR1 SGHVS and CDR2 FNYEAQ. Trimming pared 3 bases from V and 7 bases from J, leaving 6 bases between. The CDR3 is CASSFEVGELFF. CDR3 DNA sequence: TGTGCCAGCAGCTTTGAGGTCGGGGAGCTGTTTTTT.

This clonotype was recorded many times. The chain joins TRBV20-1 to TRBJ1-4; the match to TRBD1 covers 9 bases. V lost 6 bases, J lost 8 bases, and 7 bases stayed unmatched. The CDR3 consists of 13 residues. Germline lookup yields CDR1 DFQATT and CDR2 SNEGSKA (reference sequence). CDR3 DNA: TGCAGTGCACCCGGGACAGGGCAAGAAAAACTGTTTTTT. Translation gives CSAPGTGQEKLFF.

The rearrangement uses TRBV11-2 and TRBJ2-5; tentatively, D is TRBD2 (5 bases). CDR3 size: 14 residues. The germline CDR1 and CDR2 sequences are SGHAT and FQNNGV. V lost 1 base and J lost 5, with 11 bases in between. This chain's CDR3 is CASSLGESWETQYF. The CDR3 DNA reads TGTGCCAGCAGCTTAGGGGAGTCGTGGGAGACCCAGTACTTC. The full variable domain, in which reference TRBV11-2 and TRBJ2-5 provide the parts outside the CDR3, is EAGVAQSPRYKIIEKRQSVAFWCNPISGHATLYWYQQILGQGPKLLIQFQNNGVVDDSQLPKDRFSAERLKGVDSTLKIQPAKLEDSAVYLCASSLGESWETQYFGPGTRLLVL.

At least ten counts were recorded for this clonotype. The DNA of the CDR3 is TGCAGCGTTGAAGCGGACAGTCCCTACGAGCAGTACTTC. Translated, it gives CSVEADSPYEQYF. The chain combines TRBV29-1 with TRBJ2-7; the D gene is possibly TRBD1 (6 bases). Germline-derived CDR1 and CDR2 are SQVTM and ANQGSEA. The V end lost 1 base, the J end lost 2 bases, and 9 bases lay between the germline ends. The CDR3 extends over 13 amino acids.

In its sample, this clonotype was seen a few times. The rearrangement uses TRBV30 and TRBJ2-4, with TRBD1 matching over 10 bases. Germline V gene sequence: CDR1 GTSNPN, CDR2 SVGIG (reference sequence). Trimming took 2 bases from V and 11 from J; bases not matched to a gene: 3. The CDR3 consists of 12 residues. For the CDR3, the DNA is TGTGCCTGGAGTTCTGACAGGGGGCTTCAGTACTTC. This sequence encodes CAWSSDRGLQYF.

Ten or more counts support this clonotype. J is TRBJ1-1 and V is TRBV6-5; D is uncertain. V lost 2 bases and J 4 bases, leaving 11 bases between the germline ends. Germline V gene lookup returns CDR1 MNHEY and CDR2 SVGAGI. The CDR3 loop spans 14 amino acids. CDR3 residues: CASSYNGGGTEAFF. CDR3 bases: TGTGCCAGCAGTTACAATGGCGGAGGCACTGAAGCTTTCTTT.

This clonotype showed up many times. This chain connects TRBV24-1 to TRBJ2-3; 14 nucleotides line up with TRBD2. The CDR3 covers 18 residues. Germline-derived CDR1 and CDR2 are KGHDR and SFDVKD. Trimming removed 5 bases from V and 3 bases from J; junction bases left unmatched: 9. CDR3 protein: CATSVGTSGGPGTDTQYF. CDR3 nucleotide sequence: TGTGCCACCAGTGTCGGGACTAGCGGGGGCCCCGGGACAGATACGCAGTATTTT.

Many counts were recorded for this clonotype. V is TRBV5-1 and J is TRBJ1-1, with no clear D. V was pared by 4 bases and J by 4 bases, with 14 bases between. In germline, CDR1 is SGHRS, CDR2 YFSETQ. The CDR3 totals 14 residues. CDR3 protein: CASSPGGLGTEAFF. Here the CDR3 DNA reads TGCGCCAGCAGCCCAGGAGGCCTCGGCACTGAAGCTTTCTTT.

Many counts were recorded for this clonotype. CDR3 region: CSDQDKGRGDEQFF. CDR3 DNA: TGCAGCGATCAGGACAAGGGCCGTGGGGATGAGCAGTTCTTC. The V gene is TRBV29-1, the J gene TRBJ2-1; a weak D match, TRBD1 (5 bases). The CDR3 length is 14 residues. CDR1 and CDR2 from the germline V gene are SQVTM and ANQGSEA. The V gene lost 7 bases and the J gene lost 8 bases, with 21 bases spanning the gap.

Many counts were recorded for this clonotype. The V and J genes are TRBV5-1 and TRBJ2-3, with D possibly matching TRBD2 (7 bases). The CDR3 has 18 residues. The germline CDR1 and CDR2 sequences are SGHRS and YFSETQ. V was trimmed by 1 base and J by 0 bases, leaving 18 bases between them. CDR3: CASSLTGGGHTSTDTQYF. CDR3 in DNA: TGCGCCAGCAGCTTGACTGGCGGGGGCCATACTAGCACAGATACGCAGTATTTT.

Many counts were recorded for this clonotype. The CDR3 DNA follows: TGTGCCAGTAGTACCTCAGCGGGGAATCAGCCCCAGCATTTT. Translating gives CASSTSAGNQPQHF. The chain joins TRBV19 to TRBJ1-5; D gene ambiguous. Trimming cost V 4 bases and J 4 bases, with 11 bases left between them. Looked up from germline, CDR1 is LNHDA and CDR2 is SQIVND (reference sequence). The length of the CDR3 is 14 residues.

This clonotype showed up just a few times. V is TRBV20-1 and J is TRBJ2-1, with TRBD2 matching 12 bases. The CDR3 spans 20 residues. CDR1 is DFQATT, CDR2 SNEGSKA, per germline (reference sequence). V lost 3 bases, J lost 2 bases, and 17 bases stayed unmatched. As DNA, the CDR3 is TGCAGTGCTAGGGATATTATTGGGCTAGCGGGAGGGAAAGCCTACAATGAGCAGTTCTTC. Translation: CSARDIIGLAGGKAYNEQFF.

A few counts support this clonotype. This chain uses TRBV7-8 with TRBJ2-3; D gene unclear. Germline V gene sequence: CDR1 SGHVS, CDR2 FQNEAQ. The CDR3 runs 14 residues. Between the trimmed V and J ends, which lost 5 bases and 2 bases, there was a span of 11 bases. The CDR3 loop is CASSPDFSTDTQYF. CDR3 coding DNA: TGTGCCAGCAGCCCGGATTTTTCCACAGATACGCAGTATTTT.

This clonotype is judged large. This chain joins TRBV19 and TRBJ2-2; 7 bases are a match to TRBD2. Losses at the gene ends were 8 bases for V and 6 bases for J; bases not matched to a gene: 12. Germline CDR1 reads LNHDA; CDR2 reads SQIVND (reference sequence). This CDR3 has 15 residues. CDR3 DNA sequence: TGTGCCAGTTCCCCACTAGCGAACGGCGCCGGGGAGCTGTTTTTT. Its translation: CASSPLANGAGELFF.

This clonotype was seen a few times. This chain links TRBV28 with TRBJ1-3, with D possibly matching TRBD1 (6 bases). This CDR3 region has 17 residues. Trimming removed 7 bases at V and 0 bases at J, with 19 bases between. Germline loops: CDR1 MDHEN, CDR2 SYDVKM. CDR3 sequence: CASTLGGELYSGNTIYF. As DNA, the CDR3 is TGTGCCAGCACCCTGGGGGGCGAGTTGTACTCTGGAAACACCATATATTTT.

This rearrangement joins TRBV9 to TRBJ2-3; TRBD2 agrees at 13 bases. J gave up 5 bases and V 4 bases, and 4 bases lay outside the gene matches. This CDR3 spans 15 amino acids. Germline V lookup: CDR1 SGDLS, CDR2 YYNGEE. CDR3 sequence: CASSPRTSGRDTQYF. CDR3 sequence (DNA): TGTGCCAGCAGCCCCCGGACTAGCGGGAGAGATACGCAGTATTTT.

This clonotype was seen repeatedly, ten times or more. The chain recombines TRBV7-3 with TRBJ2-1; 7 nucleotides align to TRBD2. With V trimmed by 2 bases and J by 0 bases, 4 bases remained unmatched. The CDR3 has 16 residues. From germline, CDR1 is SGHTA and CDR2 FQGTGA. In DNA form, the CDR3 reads TGTGCCAGCAGCTTACCTCGGGGGGTCTCCTACAATGAGCAGTTCTTC. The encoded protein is CASSLPRGVSYNEQFF. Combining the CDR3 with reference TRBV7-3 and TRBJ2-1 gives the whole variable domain GAGVSQTPSNKVTEKGKYVELRCDPISGHTALYWYRQSLGQGPEFLIYFQGTGAADDSGLPNDRFFAVRPEGSVSTLKIQRTERGDSAVYLCASSLPRGVSYNEQFFGPGTRLTVL.

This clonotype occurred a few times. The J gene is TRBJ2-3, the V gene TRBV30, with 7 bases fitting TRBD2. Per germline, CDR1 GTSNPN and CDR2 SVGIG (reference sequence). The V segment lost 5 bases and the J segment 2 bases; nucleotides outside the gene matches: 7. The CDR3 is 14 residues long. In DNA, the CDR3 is TGTGCCTGGGACCCGGGACTACACACAGATACGCAGTATTTT. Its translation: CAWDPGLHTDTQYF.

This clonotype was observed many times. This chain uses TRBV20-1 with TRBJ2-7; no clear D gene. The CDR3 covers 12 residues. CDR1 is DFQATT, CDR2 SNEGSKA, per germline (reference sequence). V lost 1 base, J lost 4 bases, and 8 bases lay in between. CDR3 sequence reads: CSARVLTYEQYF. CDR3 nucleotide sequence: TGCAGTGCTAGAGTTCTCACTTACGAGCAGTACTTC.